The TCR beta chain under discussion was sequenced for a study of T cell responses to AZD1222 COVID-19 vaccine (dated by TCRdb to the early 2020s). About the full investigation: AZD1222 recipients with second doses at about 4 weeks or about 12 weeks were pooled, because spike-specific TCR depth and breadth did not differ between schedules. A total of 230 to 250 trial participants underwent TCR sequencing, of whom approximately 200 had received two doses of AZD1222 and approximately 25 had received two doses of the MenACWY control vaccine. Trial participants were enrolled by age into 18-55, 56-69 and 70-plus year subgroups, with around 150, 28 and 57 TCR-sequenced participants respectively. Overall study outcomes, separate from this receptor: The 56-69-year group was small, and its depth increase did not reach significance, likely because of low power. Reportedly, almost half of the unique spike-specific TCRs recognized epitopes lying outside the regions that are mutated in the B.1.351 and B.1.1.7 variants. Participants were mostly white British and included more females than males, and it was suggested by the authors that clonal diversity may have been underestimated. After two AZD1222 doses, both the breadth and the depth of spike-specific TCRs were significantly higher than at day 0 and than in MenACWY recipients. Because no day 14 peak-response samples were available, repertoires were characterized only after the peak T cell response. Conclusions about previously exposed vaccinees were limited because only six AZD1222 recipients were SARS-CoV-2 seropositive at baseline. The whole spike protein was spanned by vaccine-associated CD4 TCRs, and dominant responses were seen in regions 160-218 and 743-854.

As encoded in the germline V gene, CDR1 is MNHNS while CDR2 is SASEGT. Trimming costs V 1 base and J 2 bases, and their ends lie 12 bases apart. The CDR3 measures 15 amino acids from cysteine to phenylalanine. Only the CDR3 region is kept as DNA, spanning 45 bases read in frame from base 1. The CDR3 regions of human TCRbeta chains were analyzed by immunosequencing. Per the original workflow: TCRs in the repertoires were matched against a reference library of SARS-CoV-2-specific TCRs that had been generated with the MIRA antigen-specificity platform. Breadth was defined as the fraction of unique TCRs that were SARS-CoV-2-associated. Depth was defined as the fraction of total T cells that were SARS-CoV-2-associated. Using the MIRA data, each spike-specific TCR was assigned both to the spike region to which the TCR was reactive and to a CD4 or CD8 class. Log10-transformed breadth and depth values were compared by one-way ANOVA with Sidak's multiple comparisons tests. Sourced from immuneACCESS, this table was stored by TCRdb with only in-frame sequences that have V and J called. A share of the clones is absent; for the studies checked, an unresolved V gene accounts for under half, and the remainder has no known explanation. The DNA was the basis for D and trimming; V, J and clone size are from that table. The sample contains about 85,000 clones, over 75% of them found a single time. The ten biggest clones cover about 6% of the sample.

Note on this clone: The clone's antigen remains unknown. Nothing much larger sits one base from this clone, and base qualities are not available.

Taken with the paper, the label for time point translates to: baseline before first vaccination. Samples from vaccinated people were obtained from the UK trials COV001 and COV002, which included a single-blind randomized controlled phase 2/3 trial of AZD1222 (ChAdOx1 nCoV-19) in healthy adults. Trial participant PBMC samples were collected at day 0 and day 28 after the second dose for TCRbeta chain sequencing. The V gene is TRBV6-1 and the J gene is TRBJ2-7; matching of 6 bases hints at TRBD1 as the D gene. Sample: peripheral blood, taken on day 0 of AZD1222 vaccination. The origin of this receptor is an adult in good health. In nucleotides, the sequence is TGTGCCAGCAGTGAAGGGGTAGGGGACACCTACGAGCAGTACTTC. This sequence encodes CASSEGVGDTYEQYF.